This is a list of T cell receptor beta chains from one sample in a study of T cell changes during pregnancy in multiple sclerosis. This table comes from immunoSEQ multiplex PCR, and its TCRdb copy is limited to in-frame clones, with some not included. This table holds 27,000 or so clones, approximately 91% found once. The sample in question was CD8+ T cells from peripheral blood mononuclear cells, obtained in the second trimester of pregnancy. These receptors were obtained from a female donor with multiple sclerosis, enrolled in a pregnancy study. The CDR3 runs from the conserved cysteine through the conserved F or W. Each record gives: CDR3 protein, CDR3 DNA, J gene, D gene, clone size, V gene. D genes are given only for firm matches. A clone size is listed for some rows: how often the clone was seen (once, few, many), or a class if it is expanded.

CDR3 protein: CASSVLNSGNTIYF
CDR3 DNA: TGTGCCAGCAGCGTACTTAACTCTGGAAACACCATATATTTT
J gene: TRBJ1-3
D gene: -
clone size: -
V gene: TRBV9

CDR3 protein: CASSQAPGGSYEQYF
CDR3 DNA: TGCGCCAGCAGCCAAGCCCCAGGGGGCTCCTACGAGCAGTACTTC
J gene: TRBJ2-7
D gene: TRBD1
clone size: -
V gene: TRBV10-2

CDR3 protein: CASSEGQGTEAFF
CDR3 DNA: TGCGCCAGCAGTGAGGGACAGGGGACTGAAGCTTTCTTT
J gene: TRBJ1-1
D gene: TRBD1
clone size: few
V gene: TRBV10-2

CDR3 protein: CAISEGRRAGDTQYF
CDR3 DNA: TGTGCCATCAGTGAGGGGCGGAGGGCCGGAGATACGCAGTATTTT
J gene: TRBJ2-3
D gene: -
clone size: -
V gene: TRBV10-3

CDR3 protein: CSVVAATNEKLFF
CDR3 DNA: TGCAGCGTTGTGGCCGCAACTAATGAAAAACTGTTTTTT
J gene: TRBJ1-4
D gene: -
clone size: once
V gene: TRBV29-1

CDR3 protein: CASSAGRGKNIQYF
CDR3 DNA: TGTGCCAGCAGCGCGGGCCGGGGGAAAAACATTCAGTACTTC
J gene: TRBJ2-4
D gene: -
clone size: few
V gene: TRBV9

CDR3 protein: CAWSVSGGTEAFF
CDR3 DNA: TGTGCCTGGAGTGTAAGTGGGGGGACTGAAGCTTTCTTT
J gene: TRBJ1-1
D gene: -
clone size: few
V gene: TRBV30

CDR3 protein: CASSLTPYNEQFF
CDR3 DNA: TGTGCCAGCTCCCTGACTCCCTACAATGAGCAGTTCTTC
J gene: TRBJ2-1
D gene: -
clone size: -
V gene: TRBV6-4

CDR3 protein: CASTGQVSYNSPLHF
CDR3 DNA: TGTGCCAGCACCGGACAGGTCTCCTATAATTCACCCCTCCACTTT
J gene: TRBJ1-6
D gene: TRBD1
clone size: few
V gene: TRBV6-1

CDR3 protein: CAIRGGLAGGAERTDTQYF
CDR3 DNA: TGTGCCATCCGGGGCGGTCTAGCGGGGGGAGCGGAACGCACAGATACGCAGTATTTT
J gene: TRBJ2-3
D gene: TRBD2
clone size: -
V gene: TRBV10-3

CDR3 protein: CASSMTGTYEQYF
CDR3 DNA: TGTGCCAGTAGTATGACGGGAACCTACGAGCAGTACTTC
J gene: TRBJ2-7
D gene: -
clone size: -
V gene: TRBV19

CDR3 protein: CASSAPGEYTGELFF
CDR3 DNA: TGTGCCAGCAGTGCCCCCGGGGAGTACACCGGGGAGCTGTTTTTT
J gene: TRBJ2-2
D gene: -
clone size: -
V gene: TRBV6-1

CDR3 protein: CASSDPSGDPGQGNYGYTF
CDR3 DNA: TGTGCCAGCAGCGACCCGTCAGGAGATCCGGGACAGGGGAACTATGGCTACACCTTC
J gene: TRBJ1-2
D gene: TRBD1
clone size: -
V gene: TRBV9

CDR3 protein: CASSAIWGLAKDTQYF
CDR3 DNA: TGTGCCAGTAGTGCAATTTGGGGACTAGCTAAAGATACGCAGTATTTT
J gene: TRBJ2-3
D gene: TRBD2
clone size: -
V gene: TRBV19

CDR3 protein: CASSVGGDYGYTF
CDR3 DNA: TGTGCCAGCAGCGTAGGGGGGGACTATGGCTACACCTTC
J gene: TRBJ1-2
D gene: -
clone size: -
V gene: TRBV9

CDR3 protein: CASSYSGDTQYF
CDR3 DNA: TGTGCCAGCAGTTACTCAGGGGATACGCAGTATTTT
J gene: TRBJ2-3
D gene: -
clone size: -
V gene: TRBV27

CDR3 protein: CASSHPTAGGRGGYTF
CDR3 DNA: TGTGCCAGCAGCCACCCAACCGCAGGGGGCAGGGGTGGCTACACCTTC
J gene: TRBJ1-2
D gene: TRBD1
clone size: -
V gene: TRBV5-5

CDR3 protein: CASSLALGASRGYTF
CDR3 DNA: TGTGCCAGCAGCTTAGCGCTTGGAGCTAGCAGGGGCTACACCTTC
J gene: TRBJ1-2
D gene: -
clone size: once
V gene: TRBV7-9

CDR3 protein: CAWGPMNTEAFF
CDR3 DNA: TGTGCCTGGGGGCCGATGAACACTGAAGCTTTCTTT
J gene: TRBJ1-1
D gene: -
clone size: -
V gene: TRBV30

CDR3 protein: CASSLSAGPGDTQYF
CDR3 DNA: TGTGCCAGCAGCTTGTCGGCAGGACCGGGGGATACGCAGTATTTT
J gene: TRBJ2-3
D gene: -
clone size: -
V gene: TRBV5-4

CDR3 protein: CASSLVTGTEQYF
CDR3 DNA: TGTGCCAGCAGTTTAGTGACAGGGACCGAGCAGTACTTC
J gene: TRBJ2-7
D gene: TRBD1
clone size: -
V gene: TRBV28

CDR3 protein: CASAGESNQPQHF
CDR3 DNA: TGTGCCAGCGCGGGCGAGAGCAATCAGCCCCAGCATTTT
J gene: TRBJ1-5
D gene: -
clone size: few
V gene: TRBV2

CDR3 protein: CASEYPDRGGTEAFF
CDR3 DNA: TGTGCCAGCGAATACCCGGACAGGGGGGGCACTGAAGCTTTCTTT
J gene: TRBJ1-1
D gene: TRBD1
clone size: -
V gene: TRBV2

CDR3 protein: CASSPLRGQENSPLHF
CDR3 DNA: TGCGCCAGCAGCCCCCTAAGGGGACAGGAAAATTCACCCCTCCACTTT
J gene: TRBJ1-6
D gene: TRBD1
clone size: -
V gene: TRBV4-3

CDR3 protein: CASIADRLNTEAFF
CDR3 DNA: TGTGCCAGCATAGCGGACAGGCTGAACACTGAAGCTTTCTTT
J gene: TRBJ1-1
D gene: TRBD1
clone size: -
V gene: TRBV2

CDR3 protein: CSVTSGNTEAFF
CDR3 DNA: TGCAGCGTTACGAGCGGGAACACTGAAGCTTTCTTT
J gene: TRBJ1-1
D gene: -
clone size: -
V gene: TRBV29-1

CDR3 protein: CASSRTSGGLYEQYF
CDR3 DNA: TGTGCCAGCAGCCGGACTAGCGGGGGGCTCTACGAGCAGTACTTC
J gene: TRBJ2-7
D gene: TRBD2
clone size: -
V gene: TRBV7-8

CDR3 protein: CASTYRVGEASPLHF
CDR3 DNA: TGTGCCAGCACGTACAGGGTAGGCGAGGCTTCACCCCTCCACTTT
J gene: TRBJ1-6
D gene: -
clone size: -
V gene: TRBV6-1

CDR3 protein: CAISEGGAGTGELFF
CDR3 DNA: TGTGCCATCAGTGAGGGGGGGGCCGGCACCGGGGAGCTGTTTTTT
J gene: TRBJ2-2
D gene: -
clone size: -
V gene: TRBV10-3

CDR3 protein: CASSLISGNTIYF
CDR3 DNA: TGTGCCAGCAGCTTAATATCTGGAAACACCATATATTTT
J gene: TRBJ1-3
D gene: -
clone size: -
V gene: TRBV7-2

CDR3 protein: CASSQDGGSGNTIYF
CDR3 DNA: TGCGCCAGCAGCCAAGACGGAGGCTCTGGAAACACCATATATTTT
J gene: TRBJ1-3
D gene: -
clone size: once
V gene: TRBV4-1

CDR3 protein: CASSPGGNTIYF
CDR3 DNA: TGTGCCAGCAGCCCAGGTGGAAACACCATATATTTT
J gene: TRBJ1-3
D gene: -
clone size: -
V gene: TRBV11-3

CDR3 protein: CASSQPSGQVYNEQFF
CDR3 DNA: TGCGCCAGCAGCCAACCTTCGGGACAGGTCTACAATGAGCAGTTCTTC
J gene: TRBJ2-1
D gene: TRBD1
clone size: -
V gene: TRBV4-1

CDR3 protein: CASSQAGANPVAETQYF
CDR3 DNA: TGTGCCAGCAGCCAAGCAGGGGCGAACCCCGTCGCAGAGACCCAGTACTTC
J gene: TRBJ2-5
D gene: -
clone size: once
V gene: TRBV4-2

CDR3 protein: CASSNDRGLNSPLHF
CDR3 DNA: TGTGCCAGCAGTAACGACAGGGGACTCAATTCACCCCTCCACTTT
J gene: TRBJ1-6
D gene: TRBD1
clone size: few
V gene: TRBV6-5

CDR3 protein: CASSIASGVTDTQYF
CDR3 DNA: TGTGCCAGTAGTATAGCTAGCGGGGTAACAGATACGCAGTATTTT
J gene: TRBJ2-3
D gene: TRBD2
clone size: -
V gene: TRBV19